This T cell receptor (beta chain) was identified during a study of PD-L1 blockade in urothelial cancer. Turning to the study itself: Male patients with bladder-origin urothelial cancer numbered about 90% of the roughly 29. Chemotherapy regimens numbering 0 to 3 had been given to patients. Typically, measured as a median, blood samples had over 120,000 T cells.

Profiled with immunoSEQ multiplex PCR; TCRdb holds only in-frame clones, not every one. There are roughly 20,000 clones in the sample; almost 90% occur only once, and around 3.5% lies in the top ten. Pretreatment sampling and on-treatment sampling together yielded between 1 and 8 samples for each patient. CDR1 and CDR2 from the germline V gene are MNHEY and SMNVEV (reference sequence). Trimming cost V 0 bases and J 3 bases, with 6 bases left between them. This CDR3 is built from 13 residues. The V call is TRBV27, the J call TRBJ2-7; D is perhaps TRBD2 (5 bases). The receptor was isolated from a man aged 50-60 years with urothelial cancer. This specimen was PBMCs, taken around atezolizumab (anti-PD-L1) treatment. The CDR3 region is CASSLSAGYEQYF. The CDR3 DNA reads TGTGCCAGCAGTTTATCGGCGGGCTACGAGCAGTACTTC.